Each of the 25 T cell receptor beta chains below was sequenced from the same sample in a study of CXCR3-negative and CXCR3-positive naive CD8 T cells. In preparing the TRB cDNA libraries, 5' RACE with UMI labels was used. TCRdb re-called the 5' RACE reads; one entry per CDR3 protein, DNA not given. In all, the sample yields about 56,000 distinct CDR3 sequences. The sequencing sample was made of memory CD8+ T cells from blood. These receptors were taken from a human donor in good health. Some clones in this sample may be carry-over from other donors' samples.

The J gene is TRBJ1-2, the V gene TRBV29-1; the TCRdb D gene call, TRBD1, has no DNA to confirm it. The CDR3 runs to 14 residues. Germline assignment: CDR1 SQVTM and CDR2 ANQGSEA. This CDR3 is CSVEPGTGNYGYTF.

The rearrangement uses TRBV7-9 and TRBJ1-2; TCRdb indicates TRBD1, and absent DNA this call remains unverified. The germline CDR1 and CDR2 sequences are SEHNR and FQNEAQ (reference sequence). The CDR3 has 14 amino acids. The CDR3 reads CASSYPQTDYGYTF.

The chain combines TRBV3-1 with TRBJ2-3; the D call of TRBD1 rests on TCRdb alone, since no DNA is present to check it. The V gene's germline CDR1 is LGHDT and CDR2 YNNKEL (reference sequence). The CDR3 loop spans 16 amino acids. CDR3 loop: CASSLRWTGETDTQYF.

The chain couples TRBV6-1 to TRBJ1-2. CDR3 length: 15 residues. Per germline, CDR1 MNHNS and CDR2 SASEGT. CDR3 residues: CASSEREGSYYGYTF.

The rearrangement joins TRBV20-1 to TRBJ1-4; lacking DNA, the TRBD1 call made by TCRdb goes unchecked. CDR1 is DFQATT and CDR2 is SNEGSKA in the germline V gene (reference sequence). The CDR3 is made up of 15 amino acids. Here the CDR3 reads CSARDLQGVDEKLFF.

The chain is built from TRBV29-1 and TRBJ2-1; without DNA, the TCRdb call of TRBD1 cannot be checked. The CDR3 runs 17 residues. Germline V gene sequence: CDR1 SQVTM, CDR2 ANQGSEA. This chain's CDR3 is CSALLPGQELAALGQFF.

The chain is built from TRBV7-2 and TRBJ2-7. This CDR3 comprises 14 residues. Germline CDR1 reads SGHTA; CDR2 reads FQGNSA. CDR3 sequence reads: CASSFDRGSYEQYF. Full variable domain (outside the CDR3, taken from reference TRBV7-2 and TRBJ2-7): GAGVSQSPSNKVTEKGKDVELRCDPISGHTALYWYRQSLGQGLEFLIYFQGNSAPDKSGLPSDRFSAERTGGSVSTLTIQRTQQEDSAVYLCASSFDRGSYEQYFGPGTRLTVT.

This chain joins TRBV5-1 and TRBJ1-4. The length of the CDR3 is 17 residues. Germline V gene sequence: CDR1 SGHRS, CDR2 YFSETQ. The CDR3 sequence is CASSLDSWVAANEKLFF.

This chain joins TRBV7-9 and TRBJ2-3. The CDR3 consists of 16 residues. Germline V gene data show CDR1 as SEHNR and CDR2 as FQNEAQ (reference sequence). CDR3 sequence: CASSLVLGSAGDTQYF.

Judged by frequency, this clonotype is medium-sized (0.01 to 0.1%). J is TRBJ2-7 and V is TRBV7-9. Germline V gives CDR1 SEHNR, CDR2 FQNEAQ (reference sequence). This CDR3 spans 13 amino acids. This CDR3 is CAVGEVGSYEQYF.

The gene calls are TRBV2 and TRBJ2-3; as DNA is missing, the TRBD1 call by TCRdb cannot be tested. CDR3 length: 14 residues. Germline lookup yields CDR1 SNHLY and CDR2 FYNNEI. The CDR3 protein is CASSVVRDTATQYF.

The rearrangement uses TRBV15 and TRBJ2-7. This CDR3 contains 13 residues. Germline V lookup: CDR1 LNHNV, CDR2 YYDKDF (reference sequence). The CDR3 region is CATSIGSTYEQYF.

CDR3 amino acids: CSARDQGQATKLYNSPLHF. This chain uses TRBV20-1 with TRBJ1-6. The CDR3 runs to 19 residues. Germline lookup yields CDR1 DFQATT and CDR2 SNEGSKA (reference sequence).

This chain joins TRBV2 and TRBJ2-1; checking the TCRdb D call of TRBD2 is not possible without DNA. Germline V gives CDR1 SNHLY, CDR2 FYNNEI. The CDR3 runs to 14 residues. CDR3 region: CASGTSGDYNEQFF.

J is TRBJ2-1 and V is TRBV10-3; TCRdb picks TRBD1, but there is no DNA to check that call. The CDR3 length is 16 residues. Germline V gene lookup returns CDR1 ENHRY and CDR2 SYGVKD. The CDR3 spells CAISDTDRGPANEQFF.

The chain carries TRBV10-3 and TRBJ2-6; TCRdb lists TRBD1, though no DNA is available to test this call. CDR1 and CDR2 (germline): ENHRY, SYGVKD. The CDR3 is 18 amino acids. The chain's CDR3 is CAISEIEVRGSGANVLTF.

The chain recombines TRBV20-1 with TRBJ2-1; TCRdb outputs TRBD2, but without DNA this stays unchecked. CDR3 length: 14 amino acids. The germline V gene has CDR1 DFQATT and CDR2 SNEGSKA (reference sequence). The CDR3 loop is CSAREIAGIYEQFF.

J is TRBJ2-5 and V is TRBV7-2; TCRdb indicates TRBD2, and absent DNA this call remains unverified. The CDR3 is 15 residues long. The V gene's germline CDR1 is SGHTA and CDR2 FQGNSA. Here the CDR3 reads CASSLIAVIKETQYF.

The chain uses TRBV6-2 or TRBV6-3 and TRBJ2-1; TCRdb names TRBD1, which stays unverified in the absence of DNA. Germline values: CDR1 MNHEY, CDR2 SVGEGT. The CDR3 runs 14 residues. This CDR3 is CASSYYGTGNEQFF.

V and J are TRBV30 and TRBJ2-7; TCRdb outputs TRBD2, but without DNA this stays unchecked. This CDR3 comprises 14 residues. Germline V gene data show CDR1 as GTSNPN and CDR2 as SVGIG (reference sequence). This CDR3 is CAWTALREPYEQYF.

The V and J genes are TRBV28 and TRBJ2-7. This CDR3 has 13 residues. Germline V gene sequence: CDR1 MDHEN, CDR2 SYDVKM. This CDR3 reads CTSSFGTAYEQYF.

V is TRBV4-1 and J is TRBJ2-2. CDR3 length: 16 amino acids. Germline V gene data show CDR1 as MGHRA and CDR2 as YSYEKL. CDR3 sequence: CASSRGVFANTGELFF.

The genes are TRBV3-1 and TRBJ2-3; no DNA is available, so the TRBD2 call from TCRdb remains unchecked. This CDR3 contains 15 residues. Germline V lookup: CDR1 LGHDT, CDR2 YNNKEL (reference sequence). This CDR3 is CASSHLAGGTDTQYF.

This sequence joins TRBV12-3 or TRBV12-4 and TRBJ2-7; the D call from TCRdb, TRBD1, cannot be confirmed without DNA. There are 14 residues in the CDR3. The CDR3 region is CASSLGRGPYEQYF.

The chain has TRBV6-5 and TRBJ2-2; TCRdb's assignment of TRBD1 cannot be checked, as there is no DNA. CDR1 and CDR2 from the germline V gene are MNHEY and SVGAGI. CDR3 length: 17 residues. The chain's CDR3 is CASTHGPDFTNTGELFF.